The T cell receptor (beta chain) under discussion was sequenced for a study of cytomegalovirus exposure and HLA in healthy donors. Looking at the study overall: Samples from HLA-typed donors yielded some 85 million unique TCRs in an early data release.

The CDR3 sequence is 15 residues long. V lost 4 bases, J lost 4 bases, and 5 bases stayed unmatched. CDR1 LNHDA and CDR2 SQIVND come from the germline V gene (reference sequence). This clone was detected once. Antigen: not known. Study conclusions and caveats: A later analysis showed HLA-associated TCR beta chains outstripping equally common others in clonal expansion.

The PCR made use of 60 Vbeta and 13 Jbeta primers. Produced via immunoSEQ multiplex PCR; TCRdb's table is partial and in-frame only. The sample lists some 150,000 clones, approximately 80% occurring once. The source of this sequence is a man aged 30-40 years in good health and CMV-seropositive. V and J are TRBV19 and TRBJ2-1; 9 nucleotides match TRBD2. The source material was PBMCs. This CDR3 is CASSTGSGRYNEQFF. The CDR3 DNA reads as TGTGCCAGTAGTACTGGGAGCGGGAGGTACAATGAGCAGTTCTTC. Full variable domain (missing parts from reference TRBV19 and TRBJ2-1): DGGITQSPKYLFRKEGQNVTLSCEQNLNHDAMYWYRQDPGQGLRLIYYSQIVNDFQKGDIAEGYSVSREKKESFPLTVTSAQKNPTAFYLCASSTGSGRYNEQFFGPGTRLTVL.